This T cell receptor (beta chain) comes out of a study of Graves' ophthalmopathy and Graves' hyperthyroidism. This clonotype was observed many times. Amplifying from RNA transcripts, the study obtained TCR beta CDR3 regions. First-round RT-PCR with HTBI primers preceded a second-round multiplex PCR. Each CDR3 protein gets one entry after TCRdb re-called the multiplex PCR reads with MiXCR. The table records roughly 400,000 distinct CDR3 sequences, approximately 15% of them present only once. The sample consisted of peripheral blood. This clonotype was sampled from a woman younger than 35 with stable Graves' hyperthyroidism.

CDR3 DNA sequence: TGTGCCAGCAGGACTATGGGACAGGGCTATGGCTACACCTTC. This codes for CASRTMGQGYGYTF. This sequence joins TRBV27 and TRBJ1-2; TRBD1 matches 9 bases. The germline CDR1 and CDR2 sequences are MNHEY and SMNVEV (reference sequence). The ends lost 6 bases at V and 4 bases at J; junction bases unmatched: 6. This CDR3 is 14 amino acids long.